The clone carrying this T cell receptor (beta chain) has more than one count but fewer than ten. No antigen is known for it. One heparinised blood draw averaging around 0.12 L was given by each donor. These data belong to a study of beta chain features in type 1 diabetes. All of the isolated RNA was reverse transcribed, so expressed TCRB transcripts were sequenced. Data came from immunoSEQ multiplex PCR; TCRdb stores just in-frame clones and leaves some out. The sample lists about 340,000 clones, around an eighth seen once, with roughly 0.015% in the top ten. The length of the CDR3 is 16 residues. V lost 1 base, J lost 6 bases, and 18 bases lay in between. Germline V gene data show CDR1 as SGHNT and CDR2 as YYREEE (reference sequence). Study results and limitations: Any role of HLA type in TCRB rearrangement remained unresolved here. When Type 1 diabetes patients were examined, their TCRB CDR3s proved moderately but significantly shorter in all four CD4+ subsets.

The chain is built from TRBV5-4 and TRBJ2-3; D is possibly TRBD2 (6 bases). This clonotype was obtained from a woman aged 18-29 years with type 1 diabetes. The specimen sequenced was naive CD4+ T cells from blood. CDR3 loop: CASSLFVGGLRDTQYF. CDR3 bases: TGTGCCAGCAGCTTGTTTGTGGGAGGCCTCAGGGATACGCAGTATTTT.